This T cell receptor (beta chain) was observed in a study of vaccination effects on CD4 cells after COVID-19. Using viral peptide pools, the ViraFEST assay grew out antigen-specific CD4+ T cells prior to sequencing. Isolating CD4+ T cells followed more than 9 days of culture. As their vaccination, participants received two doses of either BNT162b2 or mRNA-1273. Note on this clone: The antigen remains undetermined.

TCRdb keeps only in-frame clones here, not all; method: immunoSEQ multiplex PCR. The top ten clones hold roughly 2% of a sample with under 40,000 clones, 82% of them seen once. Study observations and caveats: Early post-infection timepoints were missing from the study, which also had few convalescent patients.

This sequence originates from a human donor who received a COVID-19 vaccine. Some clones in this sample may be carry-over from other donors' samples. The source was CD4+ T cells from PBMCs cultured with HCoV-NL63 spike peptides, collected after COVID-19 vaccination.

CDR3 sequence reads: CASSPLGYNEKLFF. Here the CDR3 DNA reads TGTGCCAGCTCACCACTGGGTTATAATGAAAAACTGTTTTTT. The J gene is TRBJ1-4, the V gene TRBV18; no definite D call. Germline V gene sequence: CDR1 KGHSH, CDR2 LQKENI. The CDR3 loop spans 14 amino acids. The V end was cut by 1 base, the J end by 4 bases, with 7 bases between.